The sequence of this T cell receptor (beta chain) was determined in a study of T cell responses to AZD1222 COVID-19 vaccine (dated by TCRdb to the early 2020s). With regard to the full study: AZD1222 recipients with second doses at about 4 weeks or about 12 weeks were pooled, because spike-specific TCR depth and breadth did not differ between schedules. A total of more than 230 trial participants underwent TCR sequencing, of whom 207 received two doses of AZD1222 and around 26 received two doses of the MenACWY control vaccine. Trial participants were enrolled by age into 18-55, 56-69 and 70-plus year subgroups, with roughly 160, 29 and 62 TCR-sequenced participants respectively. Study-level results and caveats: After two AZD1222 doses, both the breadth and the depth of spike-specific TCRs were significantly higher than at day 0 and than in MenACWY recipients. In the small 56-69-year group, the increase in depth fell short of significance, most likely because of low power. Participants were mostly white British, with more females than males. The authors suggested clonal diversity may have been underestimated. The whole spike protein was spanned by vaccine-associated CD4 TCRs, and dominant responses were seen in regions 160-218 and 743-854. Nearly half of unique spike-specific TCRs reportedly recognized epitopes outside regions mutated in the B.1.351 and B.1.1.7 variants. No day 14 peak-response samples were available, so repertoires were characterized only after the peak T cell response. Only 5 to 7 AZD1222 recipients were SARS-CoV-2 seropositive at baseline, limiting conclusions about previously exposed vaccinees.

About this clone itself: Its target antigen remains unknown. No clone much larger than this one lies a single base away; base qualities are absent.

The time point label for this specimen denotes: baseline before first vaccination. The vaccinee samples were drawn from two UK trials, COV001 and COV002, one of which was a single-blind randomized controlled phase 2/3 trial testing AZD1222 (ChAdOx1 nCoV-19) in healthy adults. For TCRbeta chain sequencing, PBMC samples were collected from trial participants at day 0 and at day 28 after the second dose. The CDR3 regions of human TCRbeta chains were subjected to immunosequencing. The authors processed their data as follows. TCRs in the repertoires were matched against a reference library of SARS-CoV-2-specific TCRs that had been generated with the MIRA antigen-specificity platform. Breadth was defined as the fraction of unique TCRs that were SARS-CoV-2-associated. Depth was defined as the fraction of total T cells that were SARS-CoV-2-associated. Using the MIRA data, every spike-specific TCR was mapped to the spike region that the TCR reacted to and assigned to either a CD4 or a CD8 class. Log10-transformed breadth and depth values were compared by one-way ANOVA with Sidak's multiple comparisons tests. TCRdb took over this immuneACCESS table, retaining in-frame rearrangements with V and J assigned. Such tables are incomplete; in checked studies, under half of the missing clones stem from an unresolved V gene, and the remainder is unexplained. Clone size and V and J calls were adopted from that table, with D and trimming inferred from the DNA. This sample gives about 73,000 clones in total; 70% to 90% of them show up just once. 20% of the sample is in the top ten clones.

For CDR1 and CDR2, the germline V gene lists SGHTA and FQGNSA. The CDR3 goes from the cysteine to the phenylalanine over 14 residues. Of the read, only the CDR3 DNA is kept; its 42 bases are in frame from base 1. V drops 7 bases and J drops 0 bases, leaving 11 bases in between. The source was peripheral blood, collected on day 0 of AZD1222 vaccination. This chain joins TRBV7-2 to TRBJ2-3; a tentative D call is TRBD1 (5 bases match). This TCR was recovered from an adult in good health. The sequenced DNA is TGTGCCAGCACCCTCGGACATAGCACAGATACGCAGTATTTT. It codes for CASTLGHSTDTQYF.